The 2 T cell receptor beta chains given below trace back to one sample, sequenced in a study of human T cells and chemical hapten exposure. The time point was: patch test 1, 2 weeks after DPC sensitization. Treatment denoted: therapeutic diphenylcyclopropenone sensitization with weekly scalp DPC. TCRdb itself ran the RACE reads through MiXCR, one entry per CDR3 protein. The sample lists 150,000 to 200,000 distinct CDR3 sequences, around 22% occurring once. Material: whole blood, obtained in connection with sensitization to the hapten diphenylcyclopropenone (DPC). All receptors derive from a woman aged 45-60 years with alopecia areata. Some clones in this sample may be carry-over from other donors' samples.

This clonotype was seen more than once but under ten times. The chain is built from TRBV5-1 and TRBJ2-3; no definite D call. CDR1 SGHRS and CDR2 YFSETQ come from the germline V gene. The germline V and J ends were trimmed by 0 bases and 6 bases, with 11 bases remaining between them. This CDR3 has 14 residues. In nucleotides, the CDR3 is TGCGCCAGCAGCTTGGGGCTAGAGGCGGATACGCAGTATTTT. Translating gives CASSLGLEADTQYF.

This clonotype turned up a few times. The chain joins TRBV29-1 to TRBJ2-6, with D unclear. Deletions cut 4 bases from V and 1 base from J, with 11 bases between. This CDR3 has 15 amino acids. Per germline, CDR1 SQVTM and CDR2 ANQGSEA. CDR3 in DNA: TGCAGCGTTGCAGGTCACGGATCTGGGGCCAACGTCCTGACTTTC. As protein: CSVAGHGSGANVLTF. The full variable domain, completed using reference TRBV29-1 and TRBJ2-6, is SAVISQKPSRDICQRGTSLTIQCQVDSQVTMMFWYRQQPGQSLTLIATANQGSEATYESGFVIDKFPISRPNLTFSTLTVSNMSPEDSSIYLCSVAGHGSGANVLTFGAGSRLTVL.